The sequence of this T cell receptor beta chain was determined in a study of OX40 agonist ivuxolimab in advanced cancers. Study overall: Patients were dosed intravenously with ivuxolimab at 0.01 to 10 mg/kg every 2 weeks.

Sequenced by immunoSEQ multiplex PCR; TCRdb stores in-frame clones only, minus some. Of about 83,000 clones in the sample, around 84% were seen once. The study's findings and limits: CD8+ T cells averaged more expanded clones than CD4+.

Germline CDR1 SGHRS, CDR2 YFSETQ. This CDR3 contains 16 residues. Trimming removed 5 bases at V and 3 bases at J, with 20 bases between. In its sample, this clone was seen a few times. Antigen unknown. The starting material was CD4+ or CD8+ T cells sorted from blood, obtained in a trial of the OX40 agonist ivuxolimab. The source is an adult with an advanced solid tumor such as melanoma, head and neck, liver or kidney cancer. The chain uses TRBV5-1 and TRBJ1-2; maybe TRBD1 (6 bases). This CDR3 reads CASSSTGGGADYGYTF. The CDR3 nucleotides read TGCGCCAGCAGTTCGACTGGCGGGGGCGCGGACTATGGCTACACCTTC.